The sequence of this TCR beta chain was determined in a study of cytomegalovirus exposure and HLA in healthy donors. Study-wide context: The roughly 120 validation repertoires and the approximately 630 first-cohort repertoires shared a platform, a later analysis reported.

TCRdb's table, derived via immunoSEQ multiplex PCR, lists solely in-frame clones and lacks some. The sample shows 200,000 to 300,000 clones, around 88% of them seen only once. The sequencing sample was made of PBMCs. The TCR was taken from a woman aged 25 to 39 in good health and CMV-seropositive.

CDR3 nucleotide sequence: TGTGCCAGCAGTGACTGGACAGGGAGGGAGACCCAGTACTTC. It is translated as CASSDWTGRETQYF. This chain links TRBV6-1 with TRBJ2-5, with 8 bases that match TRBD1. CDR3 length: 14 residues. Germline CDR1 is MNHNS and CDR2 is SASEGT. The ends lost 3 bases at V and 5 bases at J; junction bases unmatched: 5.